Below, 15 T cell receptor beta chains from the same sample are listed, as sequenced in a study of T cell responses to AZD1222 COVID-19 vaccine (dated by TCRdb to the early 2020s). Interpreted using the paper, the time point label stands for: baseline before first vaccination. Library preparation used the immunoSEQ multiplex PCR assay. TCRdb mirrors the immuneACCESS table, restricted to in-frame sequences. Some clones are absent from its copies; in checked studies, under half trace to an unresolved V gene, and the reason for the others is unknown. This sample lists about 120,000 clones; approximately 93% were detected once. The top ten clones comprise approximately 4.5% of the sample. Sequenced here: peripheral blood, sampled on day 0 of AZD1222 vaccination. The receptors stem from an adult in good health.

The chain links TRBV18 to TRBJ2-7, with TRBD1 matching over 8 bases. Trimming took 0 bases from V and 4 from J; bases not matched to a gene: 5. The CDR3 has 15 amino acids. In germline, CDR1 is KGHSH, CDR2 LQKENI. CDR3 sequence (DNA): TGTGCCAGCTCACCACCGAACGGACAGGGTTACGAGCAGTACTTC. As protein: CASSPPNGQGYEQYF.

In this sample, this clone turned up once. This chain connects TRBV6-5 to TRBJ1-5, with D unresolved. The germline V gene has CDR1 MNHEY and CDR2 SVGAGI. This CDR3 region has 10 residues. V was cut by 9 bases and J by 4 bases, with 4 bases left in between. CDR3 coding DNA: TGTGCCAGTGGGAATCAGCCCCAGCATTTT. The encoded protein is CASGNQPQHF.

The chain carries TRBV29-1 and TRBJ2-1; 10 positions match TRBD2. The V gene end was trimmed by 1 base and the J gene end by 3 bases; junction bases not matched to a gene: 3. The CDR3 sequence is 15 residues long. Looked up from germline, CDR1 is SQVTM and CDR2 is ANQGSEA. In DNA form, the CDR3 reads TGCAGCGTTGAAGGTAGCGGGGGGAGCTACAATGAGCAGTTCTTC. This encodes CSVEGSGGSYNEQFF.

The chain links TRBV19 to TRBJ1-6, with D hard to call. Per germline, CDR1 LNHDA and CDR2 SQIVND (reference sequence). The CDR3 runs to 14 residues. V lost 1 base, J lost 7 bases, and 8 bases lay in between. The CDR3 DNA reads TGTGCCAGTAGTATAGCGGTAGGGAATTCACCCCTCCACTTT. This encodes CASSIAVGNSPLHF. Using reference TRBV19 and TRBJ1-6 for the parts outside the CDR3, the full variable domain is DGGITQSPKYLFRKEGQNVTLSCEQNLNHDAMYWYRQDPGQGLRLIYYSQIVNDFQKGDIAEGYSVSREKKESFPLTVTSAQKNPTAFYLCASSIAVGNSPLHFGNGTRLTVT.

The chain carries TRBV7-2 and TRBJ1-2; TRBD1 aligns across 7 bases. The CDR3 spans 14 residues. Germline V gene sequence: CDR1 SGHTA, CDR2 FQGNSA. V shed 5 bases and J 7 bases; nucleotides not matched to a gene: 10. The CDR3 DNA is TGTGCCAGCAGCCCACGACAGGGCTTGAGTGGCTACACCTTC. Protein: CASSPRQGLSGYTF.

This sequence joins TRBV2 and TRBJ1-2; 7 bases map to TRBD1. The length of the CDR3 is 14 residues. J lost 5 bases, V lost 5 bases, and 8 bases had no gene match. The germline V gene has CDR1 SNHLY and CDR2 FYNNEI. CDR3 bases: TGTGCCAGCAGTCGGGACAGCAGCTATTATGGCTACACCTTC. It encodes CASSRDSSYYGYTF.

CDR3 DNA: TGTGCCTGGAGTCCCACCGCAGGGACTGGCTACACCTTC. As protein: CAWSPTAGTGYTF. The V call is TRBV30, the J call TRBJ1-2; possibly TRBD1 for D (5 bases). Germline V CDR1 and CDR2: GTSNPN, SVGIG (reference sequence). The V and J ends lost 2 bases and 7 bases respectively, with 14 bases between them. The CDR3 is made up of 13 amino acids.

This chain links TRBV6-1 with TRBJ1-6, with D perhaps TRBD1 (6 bases). The germline V gene has CDR1 MNHNS and CDR2 SASEGT. V shed 3 bases and J shed 9 bases, with 12 bases lying between them. The length of the CDR3 is 14 residues. CDR3 residues: CASSENRESSPLHF. The CDR3 DNA follows: TGTGCCAGCAGTGAGAACAGGGAGAGTTCACCCCTCCACTTT.

This chain connects TRBV27 to TRBJ1-5; D unclear. Trimming took 3 bases from V and 0 from J, leaving 9 bases between them. Germline CDR1 and CDR2: MNHEY and SMNVEV (reference sequence). This CDR3 comprises 15 residues. CDR3 protein: CASSFEGYSNQPQHF. The CDR3 DNA follows: TGTGCCAGCAGTTTTGAAGGATATAGCAATCAGCCCCAGCATTTT.

The rearrangement uses TRBV7-9 and TRBJ1-1; TRBD1 matches at 9 bases. CDR1 is SEHNR, CDR2 FQNEAQ, per germline (reference sequence). The J segment lost 1 base and the V segment lost 5 bases, leaving 14 bases of the junction unmatched. The CDR3 covers 18 residues. CDR3 DNA sequence: TGTGCCAGCAGCCCTCCCCCGGGACAGGGTCGTGGGAACACTGAAGCTTTCTTT. It yields the protein CASSPPPGQGRGNTEAFF.

The chain is built from TRBV2 and TRBJ2-7; TRBD2 agrees at 9 bases. V was clipped by 6 bases and J by 2 bases; unmatched bases: 17. This CDR3 comprises 18 residues. Germline CDR1 is SNHLY and CDR2 is FYNNEI. CDR3 coding DNA: TGTGCCAGCAGACAAACCGGGACTAGCAGAATGCCAACCTACGAGCAGTACTTC. Translated, it gives CASRQTGTSRMPTYEQYF. Based on the CDR3 plus reference TRBV2 and TRBJ2-7, the full variable domain is EPEVTQTPSHQVTQMGQEVILRCVPISNHLYFYWYRQILGQKVEFLVSFYNNEISEKSEIFDDQFSVERPDGSNFTLKIRSTKLEDSAMYFCASRQTGTSRMPTYEQYFGPGTRLTVT.

The chain employs TRBV6-5 and TRBJ2-5; TRBD2 agrees at 11 bases. Germline V gene data show CDR1 as MNHEY and CDR2 as SVGAGI. The V gene end was trimmed by 6 bases and the J gene end by 3 bases; junction bases not matched to a gene: 6. This CDR3 spans 15 amino acids. The CDR3 spells CASRVAGGLEETQYF. The CDR3, as DNA: TGTGCCAGCAGGGTAGCGGGGGGGCTCGAAGAGACCCAGTACTTC.

The chain carries TRBV29-1 and TRBJ1-2, with D unclear. V lost 4 bases and J 2 bases, leaving 11 bases between the germline ends. CDR3 length: 13 amino acids. CDR1 and CDR2 (germline): SQVTM, ANQGSEA. This chain's CDR3 is CSVGGGGNYGYTF. The CDR3 DNA follows: TGCAGCGTTGGGGGTGGAGGGAACTATGGCTACACCTTC.

The chain employs TRBV19 and TRBJ1-1; D might be TRBD1 (5 bases). There are 14 residues in the CDR3. Between the trimmed V and J ends, which lost 7 bases and 0 bases, there was a span of 12 bases. The V gene's germline CDR1 is LNHDA and CDR2 SQIVND (reference sequence). CDR3 loop: CASIGGIMNTEAFF. CDR3 DNA sequence: TGTGCCAGTATTGGGGGGATAATGAACACTGAAGCTTTCTTT.

The chain recombines TRBV19 with TRBJ1-5; D remains ambiguous. The V gene lost 4 bases and the J gene lost 3 bases, with 13 bases spanning the gap. Germline V gene lookup returns CDR1 LNHDA and CDR2 SQIVND (reference sequence). The CDR3 extends over 15 amino acids. The CDR3 coding sequence is TGTGCCAGTAGTAGGTTGGCTGTTTCCAATCAGCCCCAGCATTTT. Protein product: CASSRLAVSNQPQHF.